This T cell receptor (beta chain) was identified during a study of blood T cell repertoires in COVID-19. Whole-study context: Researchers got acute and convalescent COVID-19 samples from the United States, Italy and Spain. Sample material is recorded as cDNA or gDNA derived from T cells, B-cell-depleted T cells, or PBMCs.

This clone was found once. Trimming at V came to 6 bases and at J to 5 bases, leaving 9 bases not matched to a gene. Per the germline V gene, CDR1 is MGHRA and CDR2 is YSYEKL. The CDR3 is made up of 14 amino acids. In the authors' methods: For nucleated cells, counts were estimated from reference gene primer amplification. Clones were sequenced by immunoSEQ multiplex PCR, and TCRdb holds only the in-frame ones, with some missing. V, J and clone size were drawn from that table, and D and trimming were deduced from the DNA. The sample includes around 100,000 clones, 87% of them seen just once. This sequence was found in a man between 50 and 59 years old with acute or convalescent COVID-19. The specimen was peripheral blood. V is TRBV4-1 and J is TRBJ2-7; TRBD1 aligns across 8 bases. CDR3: CASSRTQTGDEQYF. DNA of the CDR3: TGCGCCAGCAGTCGCACCCAGACAGGGGACGAGCAGTACTTC.